A selection of T cell receptor beta chains follows, all from one sample in a study of T cells in Graves' hyperthyroidism and ophthalmopathy. TCRdb ran MiXCR on the multiplex PCR reads and lists one entry per CDR3 protein. The sample holds roughly 700,000 distinct CDR3 sequences; 14% are singletons and the top ten take about 9.4%. Sequences were obtained from blood. These receptors were taken from a woman under 30 with Graves' hyperthyroidism. Both conserved end residues are part of each CDR3. D genes are given only for firm matches. Size values are once, few and many counts, or a class for expanded clones, and some rows have none.

v_gene	j_gene	abundance	len	d_gene	CDR3nt	CDR3aa
TRBV6-1	TRBJ1-2	few	13	TRBD1	TGTGCCAGCACCCGAGACAGGGGTTATGGCTACACCTTC	CASTRDRGYGYTF
TRBV7-2	TRBJ2-1	many	15	-	TGTGCCAGCAGCTTAGGGCCCATCCGGGGGAATGAGCAGTTCTTC	CASSLGPIRGNEQFF
TRBV19	TRBJ2-1	few	14	TRBD1	TGTGCCAGTAGTTGGGACAGATTTGGAAATGAGCAGTTCTTC	CASSWDRFGNEQFF
TRBV2	TRBJ1-2	many	14	-	TGTGCCAGCAGTGAGGTAGTCGGACTCCTTAGCTACACCTTC	CASSEVVGLLSYTF
TRBV16	TRBJ1-1	few	13	-	TGTGCCAGCAGCCAAAACGGGGGGACTGAAGCTTTCTTT	CASSQNGGTEAFF
TRBV12-3/TRBV12-4	TRBJ1-1	few	15	-	TGTGCCAGCAGTTTCTCCACACAGGGTCGGGATGAAGCTTTCTTT	CASSFSTQGRDEAFF
TRBV6-1	TRBJ2-3	-	14	-	TGTGCCAGCAGTTACGCCTCCACCCCAGATACGCAGTATTTT	CASSYASTPDTQYF
TRBV2	TRBJ2-3	many	13	TRBD1	TGTGCCAGCAGGGGACAGCTCACAGATACGCAGTATTTT	CASRGQLTDTQYF
TRBV2	TRBJ2-7	-	15	TRBD1	TGTGCCAGCAGAGACCCGATCAGGGGGCCCTACGAGCAGTACTTC	CASRDPIRGPYEQYF
TRBV6-1	TRBJ2-4	few	14	-	TGTGCCAGCAGTCCACTAGGGGAGAATCACATTCAGTACTTC	CASSPLGENHIQYF
TRBV28	TRBJ2-4	few	14	TRBD1	TGTGCCAGCAGTTCGAGGACAGGTCGCAACATTCAGTACTTC	CASSSRTGRNIQYF